A single T cell receptor (beta chain) is shown here with its context. Its antigen is not identified. The germline V and J ends were trimmed by 0 bases and 3 bases, with 11 bases remaining between them. The CDR3 is 15 residues long. Germline lookup yields CDR1 SNHLY and CDR2 FYNNEI. The data derive from a study of T cell repertoires in cytomegalovirus infection. General study findings and limits: Predominance within the ex vivo response was attributable to HLA-C-restricted CMV-specific TCR beta clonotypes.

TCRdb analysed the reads with MiXCR anew, one entry per CDR3 protein. The sample lists fewer than 300,000 distinct CDR3 sequences, about 25% seen once, with more than 11% in the top ten. This TCR came from a human donor in good health (CMV status not recorded). Some clones in this sample may be carry-over from other donors' samples. This chain joins TRBV2 and TRBJ1-1; D not resolved. Material for sequencing was PBMCs. As DNA, the CDR3 is TGTGCCAGCAGTGAAGCGAGTGGGGAATACACTGAAGCTTTCTTT. Protein product: CASSEASGEYTEAFF.